A selection of T cell receptor beta chains follows, all from one sample in a study of technical replicates of blood from a few donors. Clones were read by immunoSEQ multiplex PCR, and TCRdb kept only the in-frame ones, dropping some. The sample includes about 94,000 clones, about 95% seen only once; the top ten take 0.36%. The sequenced material came from T cells isolated from PBMCs. The receptors here all came from a human donor in good health. The CDR3 runs from the conserved cysteine through the conserved F or W.

CDR3,J,V
CASSLEGPPYNEQFF,TRBJ2-1,TRBV11-2
CASSDSRGYGNQPQHF,TRBJ1-5,TRBV7-9
CASSPSAGRETQYF,TRBJ2-5,TRBV7-2
CASSTGAGANTEAFF,TRBJ1-1,TRBV19
CSVVRQGGYGYTF,TRBJ1-2,TRBV29-1
CASGFSSGYEQYF,TRBJ2-7,TRBV12-5
CASELGTASSYEQYF,TRBJ2-7,TRBV6-1
CASSEGGNTEAFF,TRBJ1-1,TRBV9
CSVETRFSYEQYF,TRBJ2-7,TRBV29-1
CASSSGTSVGRYEQYF,TRBJ2-7,TRBV5-1
CASSQAEGRTGELFF,TRBJ2-2,TRBV4-3
CASSVREGLGEQYF,TRBJ2-7,TRBV9
CASSLSGSHGELFF,TRBJ2-2,TRBV7-9
CASSFAETQYF,TRBJ2-5,TRBV5-6
CASSQLTGDNYGYTF,TRBJ1-2,TRBV14
CSVAKAGGSFSEQFF,TRBJ2-1,TRBV29-1
CASSFSGAFTDTQYF,TRBJ2-3,TRBV27
CASSPRDRGSMNTEAFF,TRBJ1-1,TRBV21-1
CASSLAGPNTEAFF,TRBJ1-1,TRBV7-8
CASKRTSDSYNEQFF,TRBJ2-1,TRBV6-5
CASSPPTTGQGVYEQYF,TRBJ2-7,TRBV5-1
CASSEWTGSNEQFF,TRBJ2-1,TRBV9
CASSQQGSALETQYF,TRBJ2-5,TRBV6-5
CATRRRDELITDTQYF,TRBJ2-3,TRBV19
CAWSRSGANYEQYF,TRBJ2-7,TRBV30
CASSTDKGTYEQYF,TRBJ2-7,TRBV7-2
CASSLAGYTEAFF,TRBJ1-1,TRBV27
CASSWDFTDTQYF,TRBJ2-3,TRBV7-3
CASSTGSFYGYTF,TRBJ1-2,TRBV7-2
CATRGQGGNTGELFF,TRBJ2-2,TRBV7-7
CASIGGSYGYTF,TRBJ1-2,TRBV5-4
CASSGFGVGNIQYF,TRBJ2-4,TRBV9
CAWSVQWGYTF,TRBJ1-2,TRBV30
CASAGAPYGYTF,TRBJ1-2,TRBV7-9
CASSDPGPQHF,TRBJ1-5,TRBV9
CASSVPLNSGDTQYF,TRBJ2-3,TRBV9
CAWSFGVNYEQYF,TRBJ2-7,TRBV30
CASSLTGVIEPQHF,TRBJ1-5,TRBV28
CASTQPLTYTGELFF,TRBJ2-2,TRBV19
CASSSIGGEAFF,TRBJ1-1,TRBV6-6
CASSSGGGNQPQHF,TRBJ1-5,TRBV19
CASITDTLYEQYF,TRBJ2-7,TRBV6-1
CASSYGGLGNYGYTF,TRBJ1-2,TRBV11-2
CASSLAVSYEQYF,TRBJ2-7,TRBV4-1
CASSAGRGTEAFF,TRBJ1-1,TRBV7-9
CASSVDRTVVNEQFF,TRBJ2-1,TRBV9
CATSQGTFNYGYTF,TRBJ1-2,TRBV25-1
CASGGTSGSGYNEQFF,TRBJ2-1,TRBV27
CASSSLSRTGVGEQYF,TRBJ2-7,TRBV27
CASSATSGAYNEQFF,TRBJ2-1,TRBV9
CASSLGFTDTQYF,TRBJ2-3,TRBV27
CASNSYNEQFF,TRBJ2-1,TRBV19
CASSFRTGANEQFF,TRBJ2-1,TRBV11-3
CASSSRLVSEQYF,TRBJ2-7,TRBV28
CASSQDPPHTYEQYF,TRBJ2-7,TRBV14